Described below is a single T cell receptor (beta chain) sequence and its context. As yet, its antigen is unknown. Findings and limits, study-wide: Tumor memory CD4+ T cell TCR gene usage was found to cluster with blood and lymph node memory CD4+ cells and with lymph node naive CD4+ cells.

Constant-region reverse primers amplified full-length variable regions, followed by semi-nested Nested Universal Primer A PCR. Each CDR3 protein is one row after TCRdb ran MiXCR on the 5' RACE reads. This table holds around 57,000 distinct CDR3 sequences, 28% found once. Between the trimmed V and J ends, which lost 2 bases and 5 bases, there was a span of 5 bases. Germline-derived CDR1 and CDR2 are SGHDN and FVKESK. The CDR3 spans 12 residues. Memory CD4+ T cells were sorted as CD4+CD45RO+CD25- cells. This receptor was taken from a female donor with breast cancer. The sequencing sample was made of tumor-infiltrating memory CD4+ T cells sorted from the breast tumor. Subset in this sample: memory CD4+ T cells, CD4+CD45RO+CD25-. The rearrangement links TRBV14 to TRBJ2-3; D not resolved. In DNA form, the CDR3 reads TGTGCCAGCAGCCAATTTCAAGATACGCAGTATTTT. Its protein product is CASSQFQDTQYF. Drawing the rest from reference TRBV14 and TRBJ2-3, the complete variable domain is EAGVTQFPSHSVIEKGQTVTLRCDPISGHDNLYWYRRVMGKEIKFLLHFVKESKQDESGMPNNRFLAERTGGTYSTLKVQPAELEDSGVYFCASSQFQDTQYFGPGTRLTVL.